This T cell receptor (beta chain) was identified during a study of cytomegalovirus exposure and HLA in healthy donors. Vbeta (60) and Jbeta (13) primers were used in the PCR. Sequencing was performed with immunoSEQ multiplex PCR; in TCRdb, only in-frame clones are kept and a portion is missing. The data show 100,000 or so clones, about 73% seen once. Germline CDR1 is SGHVS and CDR2 is FQNEAQ. Trimming took 2 bases from V and 6 from J, leaving 10 bases between them. The CDR3 contains 13 residues. This clone appeared a few times. Its antigen remains unknown. Study-level results: The study assumed roughly uniform donor sequencing depth for presence/absence analyses. HLA alleles were associated with 16,000 or so TCR beta sequences in a later analysis at 0.05 false discovery rate.

The sequence derives from a woman aged 40 to 55 in good health and CMV-seropositive. The source material was PBMCs. The chain is built from TRBV7-8 and TRBJ2-5; D gene unclear. In DNA, the CDR3 is TGTGCCAGCAGCTTACAGCGCGATCAGACCCAGTACTTC. It encodes CASSLQRDQTQYF.